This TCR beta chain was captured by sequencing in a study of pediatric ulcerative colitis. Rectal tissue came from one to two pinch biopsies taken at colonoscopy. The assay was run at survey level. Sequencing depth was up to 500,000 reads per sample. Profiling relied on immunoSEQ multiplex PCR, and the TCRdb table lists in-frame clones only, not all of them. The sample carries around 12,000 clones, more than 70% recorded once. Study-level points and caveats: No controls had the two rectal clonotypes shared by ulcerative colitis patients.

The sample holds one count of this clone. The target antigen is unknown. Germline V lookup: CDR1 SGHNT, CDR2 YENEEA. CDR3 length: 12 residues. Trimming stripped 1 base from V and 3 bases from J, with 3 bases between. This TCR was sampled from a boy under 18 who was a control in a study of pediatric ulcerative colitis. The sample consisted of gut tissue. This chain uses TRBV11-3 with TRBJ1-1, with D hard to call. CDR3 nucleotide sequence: TGTGCCAGCAGCTTAGGGGACACTGAAGCTTTCTTT. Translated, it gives CASSLGDTEAFF.